This TCR beta chain was sequenced for a study of blood T cell repertoires in COVID-19 (dated by TCRdb to about 2020). For context, the study as a whole: The collaborator samples originated in the United States, Italy and Spain and spanned the acute and convalescent phases of COVID-19. A de-identified subject ID, COVID-19 status, age in years and sex were almost always included in the sample metadata. The repertoires were released in a freely available public database meant as a resource for research on the immune response to SARS-CoV-2. Subjects who had been exposed to COVID-19, were actively infected with it, or had recovered from it provided the deeply sampled blood TCRbeta repertoires that made up the dataset. The prospective study material was composed of cDNA or gDNA derived from T cells, B-cell-depleted T cells, or PBMCs. Where available, HLA class I and class II types were taken from metadata supplied by the sample provider and were not determined by assay-based typing. The samples were drawn from the first 160 participants of the ongoing ImmuneRACE study and from 1,254 subjects provided by 6 global collaborators. The paper as a whole reports these results and caveats: Clinical and demographic metadata were provided uncurated, with the amount varying by source and participant.

TCRbeta CDR3 regions were amplified from genomic DNA by means of the immunoSEQ Assay, a bias-controlled multiplex PCR. In the paper's pipeline: Within the assay, amplification of reference gene primers was used to estimate how many nucleated cells each sample contained. To quantify the absolute abundance of each unique TCRbeta CDR3 rearrangement, sequence reads were collapsed and filtered. Productive Simpson clonality was computed per sample as the square root of Simpson's diversity index over productive rearrangements. This immuneACCESS table, as held by TCRdb, lists in-frame sequences with V and J called but not all clones. Of the missing ones, under half trace to an unresolved V gene in checked studies; the others have no known cause. Clone size and V and J calls were adopted from that table, with D and trimming inferred from the DNA. The sample table contains 250,000 to 350,000 clones; only one count was recorded for 85% to 90% of them. Together, the top ten hold 6.3% of the sample.

CDR1 is given as MNHNY and CDR2 as SVGAGI, both from the germline V gene (reference sequence). Taken from cysteine to phenylalanine, the CDR3 has 14 residues. Of the read, only the CDR3 DNA is kept; its 42 bases are in frame from base 1. Ends trimmed: V by 7 bases, J by 8 bases; bases unmatched to a gene: 13. One collaborating source in Seattle enrolled patients while the patients were actively infected and followed the patients over time throughout the course of disease. Collaborating institutions collected whole blood in K2EDTA tubes following their own protocols. Collaborator samples were shipped for TCRbeta analysis as frozen whole blood, isolated PBMCs, or DNA extracted from either sample type. As concerns this clone: Its antigen is still unknown. The record has no base qualities; no much larger clone is one base away.

The sample taken for sequencing was peripheral blood. The sequence was collected from a woman between 45 and 65 years old with COVID-19, enrolled during active disease. The V gene is TRBV6-6 and the J gene is TRBJ1-2; 7 junctional bases match TRBD1. In nucleotides, the sequence is TGTGCCAGCACCGGAAACAGGGGATTCGAGGGCTACACCTTC. Its protein is CASTGNRGFEGYTF.